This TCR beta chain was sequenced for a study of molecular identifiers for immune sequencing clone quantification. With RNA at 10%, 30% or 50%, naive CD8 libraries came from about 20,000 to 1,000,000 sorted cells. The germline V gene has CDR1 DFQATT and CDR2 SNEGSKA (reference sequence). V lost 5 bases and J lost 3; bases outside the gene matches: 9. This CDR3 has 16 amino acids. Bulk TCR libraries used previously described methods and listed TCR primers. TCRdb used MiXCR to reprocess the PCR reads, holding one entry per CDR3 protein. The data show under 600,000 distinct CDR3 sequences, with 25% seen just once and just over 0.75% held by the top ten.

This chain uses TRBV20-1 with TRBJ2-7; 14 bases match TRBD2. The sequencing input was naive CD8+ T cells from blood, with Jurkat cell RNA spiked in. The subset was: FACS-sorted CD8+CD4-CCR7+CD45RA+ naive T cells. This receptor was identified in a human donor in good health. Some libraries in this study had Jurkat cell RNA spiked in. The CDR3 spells CSAPTSGGAPSYEQYF. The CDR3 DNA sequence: TGCAGTGCTCCGACTAGCGGGGGGGCCCCTAGCTACGAGCAGTACTTC.